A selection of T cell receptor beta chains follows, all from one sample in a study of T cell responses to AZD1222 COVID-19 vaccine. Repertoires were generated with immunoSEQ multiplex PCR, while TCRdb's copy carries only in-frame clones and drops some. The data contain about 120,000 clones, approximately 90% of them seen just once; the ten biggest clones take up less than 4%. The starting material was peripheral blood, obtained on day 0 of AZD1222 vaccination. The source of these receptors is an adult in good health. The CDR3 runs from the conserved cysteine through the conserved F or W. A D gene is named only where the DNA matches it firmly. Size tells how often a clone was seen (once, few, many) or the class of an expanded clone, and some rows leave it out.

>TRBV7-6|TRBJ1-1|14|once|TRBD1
CASSSQDRATEAFF
TGTGCCAGCAGCTCACAGGACAGGGCCACTGAAGCTTTCTTT
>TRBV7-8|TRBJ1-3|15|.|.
CASSRGLGRGNTIYF
TGTGCCAGCAGCCGCGGATTGGGACGGGGAAACACCATATATTTT
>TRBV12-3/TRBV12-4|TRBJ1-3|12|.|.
CASSLARVVATF
TGTGCCAGCAGTTTAGCGCGAGTGGTTGCCACATTT
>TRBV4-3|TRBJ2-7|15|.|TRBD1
CASSLHRGPSYEQYF
TGCGCCAGCAGCCTACACAGGGGGCCTTCCTACGAGCAGTACTTC
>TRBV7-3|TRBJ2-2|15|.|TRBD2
CASSQLALNTGELFF
TGTGCCAGCAGCCAACTAGCGCTTAACACCGGGGAGCTGTTTTTT
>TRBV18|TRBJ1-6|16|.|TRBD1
CASSPPGQGANSPLHF
TGTGCCAGCTCACCACCGGGACAGGGGGCGAATTCACCCCTCCACTTT
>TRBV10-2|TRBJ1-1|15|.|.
CASSESQGVGTEAFF
TGCGCCAGCAGTGAGTCACAGGGTGTGGGCACTGAAGCTTTCTTT
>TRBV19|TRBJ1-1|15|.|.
CASRRFGGSNTEAFF
TGTGCCAGTAGAAGATTCGGGGGTTCCAACACTGAAGCTTTCTTT
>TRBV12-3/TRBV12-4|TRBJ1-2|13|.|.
CASSTSTGYGYTF
TGTGCCAGCAGCACCTCTACAGGGTATGGCTACACCTTC
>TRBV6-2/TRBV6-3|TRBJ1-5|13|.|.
CASSYSYGQPQHF
TGTGCCAGCAGTTACTCGTATGGGCAGCCCCAGCATTTT